A selection of T cell receptor beta chains follows, all from one sample in a study of Graves' ophthalmopathy and Graves' hyperthyroidism. Using its own MiXCR run on the multiplex PCR reads, TCRdb lists one record per CDR3 protein. Here the sample spans around 1,000,000 distinct CDR3 sequences, about two fifths being singletons. The sequencing sample was made of peripheral blood or thyroid tissue (not recorded which). These receptors came from an adult man with Graves' hyperthyroidism. Each CDR3 is given without its conserved first and last residue. Clone size appears in some rows only: once, few, many, or a class for an expanded clone.

>NA|TRBJ1-1|TRBV28
ASSSRVIEAF
>NA|TRBJ2-7|TRBV7-2
ASSLVVGLRAYEQY
>few|TRBJ1-2|TRBV4-1
ASSQEDVRHSNYGYT
>many|TRBJ2-2|TRBV5-6
ASGRTGDTGELF
>NA|TRBJ1-1|TRBV29-1
SLMQTNTEAF
>many|TRBJ1-1|TRBV13
ASSLGRMGTEAF
>NA|TRBJ2-7|TRBV30
AYKTGASYEQY
>NA|TRBJ2-5|TRBV7-3
ASTQRGGKETQY
>NA|TRBJ2-7|TRBV4-3
ASSQEDPVRGTGAYEQY
>many|TRBJ1-4|TRBV7-9
ASSLDGGEKLF
>NA|TRBJ1-2|TRBV10-3
AISGQGQTGFYGYT
>once|TRBJ2-7|TRBV27
ASRQRAAYEQY
>NA|TRBJ2-5|TRBV28
ASSLVAPSRKTQY
>NA|TRBJ2-7|TRBV20-1
SASLGTLEQY
>NA|TRBJ1-4|TRBV10-3
ASSYSILRGNEKLF
>many|TRBJ1-1|TRBV29-1
SVAGGAMNTEAF
>once|TRBJ2-7|TRBV7-6
ASSISTGFNEQY
>many|TRBJ2-5|TRBV10-1
ASSESLNLQETQY
>NA|TRBJ1-3|TRBV12-3/TRBV12-4
ATGDSGNTIY
>many|TRBJ2-7|TRBV15
ATSRDLAVSYEQY
>NA|TRBJ1-1|TRBV12-3/TRBV12-4
ASSFEGALAEAF
>few|TRBJ1-2|TRBV7-2
ASSLGVRGNGYT
>many|TRBJ2-5|TRBV4-3
ASSQVNSGETQY
>many|TRBJ1-5|TRBV6-5
ASRHTRGGNQPQH
>many|TRBJ2-5|TRBV19
ASSWKGRPGQETQY
>many|TRBJ1-1|TRBV7-3
ASSLTVGNTEAF
>NA|TRBJ2-3|TRBV10-3
ASSYSGFGFPDTQY
>many|TRBJ2-7|TRBV20-1
SCGPGTSVYEQY
>many|TRBJ1-4|TRBV29-1
SGRAAHNEKLF
>many|TRBJ2-2|TRBV7-9
ASSYRVTGELF